The entry that follows covers one T cell receptor beta chain sequence. The source of the sample is a study of blood T cell repertoires in COVID-19. Study as a whole: The United States, Italy and Spain were the sources of the acute and convalescent COVID-19 samples. From T cells, B-cell-depleted T cells, or PBMCs came the material, which was cDNA or gDNA.

Original methodology: Estimates of nucleated cell counts were drawn from the amplification of reference gene primers. Repertoires were generated with immunoSEQ multiplex PCR, while TCRdb's copy carries only in-frame clones and drops some. V, J and clone size were drawn from that table, and D and trimming were deduced from the DNA. The sample consists of approximately 250,000 clones, 80% to 90% of them appearing once. CDR3 length equals 15 residues. The germline gives CDR1 LGHNA, CDR2 YSLEER. Trimming cost V 2 bases and J 4 bases; bases outside gene matches: 6. The clonotype was recovered from a woman aged 40 to 50 who had recovered from COVID-19. The chain is built from TRBV4-3 and TRBJ2-3, with 7 nucleotides matching TRBD1. Sample: peripheral blood. The CDR3 DNA follows: TGCGCCAGCAGCCAATCGACAGGGTTCTCAGATACGCAGTATTTT. It codes for CASSQSTGFSDTQYF.